This note documents a single T cell receptor (beta chain) sequence. TCR beta from blood CD8+ and CD4+ T cells was sequenced. TEMRA cells were FACS-enriched and CD8+ and CD4+ T cells negatively isolated. The CDR3 extends over 13 amino acids. V dropped 5 bases and J dropped 2 bases, with 9 bases sitting between them. CDR1 and CDR2 from the germline V gene are MNHEY and SVGAGI. These data originate in a study of CD8 T cells in Susac syndrome. Reverse transcription used roughly 0.5 to 1 ug RNA and random hexamers. A multiplex approach, immunoSEQ multiplex PCR, amplified TCR beta CDR3 across 54 Vbeta and 13 Jbeta. Via MiXCR, TCRdb re-called the immunoSEQ multiplex PCR reads, giving one row per CDR3 protein. The profile shows approximately 220,000 distinct CDR3 sequences, roughly 92% of them singletons.

The receptor's source is a human donor with multiple sclerosis. This chain links TRBV6-5 with TRBJ1-1; no clear D. Sequences were obtained from CD8+ T cells from PBMCs. The DNA for the CDR3 is TGTGCCAGCAGTCCCGTCTCAAACACTGAAGCTTTCTTT. Translation: CASSPVSNTEAFF.